These T cell receptor beta chains were read from a single sample in a study of T cell repertoires in cytomegalovirus infection. One entry per CDR3 protein results from TCRdb running MiXCR on the reads. The table includes fewer than 200,000 distinct CDR3 sequences, roughly a fifth detected once. The material sequenced was PBMCs. Receptors were obtained from a human donor in good health (CMV status not recorded). Some clones in this sample may be carry-over from other donors' samples. Each CDR3 is given with its conserved first and last residue. The D gene is left open where the match is weak. Clone size is given for some rows only: seen once, a few or many times, or a class if the clone is expanded.

clone_size: many; d_call: .; j_call: TRBJ2-3; v_call: TRBV7-2; cdr3_aa: CASSFLRGDTQYF; cdr3_nt: TGTGCCAGCAGCTTTTTGAGGGGGGATACGCAGTATTTT
clone_size: few; d_call: .; j_call: TRBJ1-1; v_call: TRBV5-1; cdr3_aa: CASSFSGQMNTEAFF; cdr3_nt: TGCGCCAGCAGCTTTAGCGGACAGATGAACACTGAAGCTTTCTTT
clone_size: .; d_call: .; j_call: TRBJ1-2; v_call: TRBV2; cdr3_aa: CASSEEGYTF; cdr3_nt: TGTGCCAGTTCCGAGGAGGGCTACACCTTC
clone_size: many; d_call: .; j_call: TRBJ1-1; v_call: TRBV15; cdr3_aa: CATSREKGWNTEAFF; cdr3_nt: TGTGCCACCAGCAGAGAGAAGGGTTGGAACACTGAAGCTTTCTTT
clone_size: .; d_call: TRBD1; j_call: TRBJ1-1; v_call: TRBV7-9; cdr3_aa: CASSDSRTGSYEAFF; cdr3_nt: TGTGCCAGCAGCGACTCAAGGACAGGGAGCTATGAAGCTTTCTTT
clone_size: .; d_call: .; j_call: TRBJ1-1; v_call: TRBV10-3; cdr3_aa: CASSLGGSVNTEAFF; cdr3_nt: TGTGCCAGCAGTCTCGGGGGGTCAGTAAACACTGAAGCTTTCTTT
clone_size: many; d_call: .; j_call: TRBJ2-7; v_call: TRBV7-2; cdr3_aa: CASGRGYEQYF; cdr3_nt: TGTGCCAGCGGGCGAGGATACGAGCAGTACTTC
clone_size: .; d_call: TRBD2; j_call: TRBJ2-5; v_call: TRBV29-1; cdr3_aa: CSVGDYSTETQYF; cdr3_nt: TGCAGCGTAGGGGACTACTCGACTGAGACCCAGTACTTC
clone_size: few; d_call: .; j_call: TRBJ2-3; v_call: TRBV6-5; cdr3_aa: CASSYDASVTDTQYF; cdr3_nt: TGTGCCAGCAGTTACGACGCCAGCGTCACAGATACGCAGTATTTT
clone_size: few; d_call: .; j_call: TRBJ2-7; v_call: TRBV6-2/TRBV6-3; cdr3_aa: CASSYSTQRSSLSRLRHYEQYF; cdr3_nt: TGTGCCAGCAGTTACTCGACACAGCGATCTTCCCTATCGCGCCTCCGACACTACGAGCAGTACTTC
clone_size: .; d_call: TRBD2; j_call: TRBJ2-3; v_call: TRBV2; cdr3_aa: CASMVGLAGPDTQYF; cdr3_nt: TGTGCCAGCATGGTCGGGCTAGCGGGACCAGATACGCAGTATTTT
clone_size: .; d_call: .; j_call: TRBJ2-7; v_call: TRBV5-1; cdr3_aa: CASSLTEIRYEQYF; cdr3_nt: TGCGCCAGCAGCTTGACAGAAATTCGCTACGAGCAGTACTTC
clone_size: many; d_call: TRBD2; j_call: TRBJ2-3; v_call: TRBV28; cdr3_aa: CASSAGGVADTQYF; cdr3_nt: TGTGCCAGCAGTGCGGGAGGTGTGGCAGATACGCAGTATTTT
clone_size: many; d_call: .; j_call: TRBJ2-5; v_call: TRBV7-8; cdr3_aa: CASSLRPLRATSWLRSEQETQYF; cdr3_nt: TGTGCCAGCAGCTTACGGCCGCTACGAGCGACTAGTTGGTTACGATCGGAGCAAGAGACCCAGTACTTC
clone_size: .; d_call: .; j_call: TRBJ2-7; v_call: TRBV19; cdr3_aa: CASSAGYEHYF; cdr3_nt: TGTGCCAGTAGTGCAGGGTACGAGCACTACTTC
clone_size: .; d_call: .; j_call: TRBJ2-3; v_call: TRBV7-9; cdr3_aa: CASSVRLSEVRDTQYF; cdr3_nt: TGTGCCAGCAGCGTACGACTGTCTGAGGTACGCGATACGCAGTATTTT
clone_size: few; d_call: .; j_call: TRBJ2-1; v_call: TRBV20-1; cdr3_aa: CSARGIARSGDEQFF; cdr3_nt: TGCAGTGCTAGAGGAATAGCGAGGTCGGGAGATGAGCAGTTCTTC
clone_size: many; d_call: TRBD2; j_call: TRBJ2-5; v_call: TRBV13; cdr3_aa: CASSFGTSGSVNQETQYF; cdr3_nt: TGTGCCAGCAGCTTCGGGACTAGCGGGAGCGTAAACCAAGAGACCCAGTACTTC
clone_size: few; d_call: .; j_call: TRBJ2-5; v_call: TRBV7-6; cdr3_aa: CASSLVGGSETQYF; cdr3_nt: TGTGCCAGCAGCTTAGTGGGGGGTTCGGAGACCCAGTACTTC
clone_size: few; d_call: .; j_call: TRBJ2-7; v_call: TRBV7-3; cdr3_aa: CASSAQGGPYEQYF; cdr3_nt: TGTGCCAGCAGCGCCCAGGGGGGTCCCTACGAGCAGTACTTC
clone_size: .; d_call: .; j_call: TRBJ1-2; v_call: TRBV19; cdr3_aa: CASSTDFYGYTF; cdr3_nt: TGTGCCAGTAGTACAGATTTCTATGGCTACACCTTC
clone_size: few; d_call: .; j_call: TRBJ2-7; v_call: TRBV10-2; cdr3_aa: CASSDVGGGRSYEQYF; cdr3_nt: TGCGCCAGCAGTGATGTCGGAGGGGGGCGATCCTACGAGCAGTACTTC
clone_size: many; d_call: .; j_call: TRBJ1-3; v_call: TRBV7-2; cdr3_aa: CASSLAGGLGNTIYF; cdr3_nt: TGTGCCAGCAGCTTAGCCGGGGGGCTTGGGAACACCATATATTTT
clone_size: many; d_call: TRBD2; j_call: TRBJ2-1; v_call: TRBV7-8; cdr3_aa: CASSLEISGRNEQFF; cdr3_nt: TGTGCCAGCAGCTTAGAGATTAGCGGGAGAAATGAGCAGTTCTTC
clone_size: .; d_call: TRBD2; j_call: TRBJ2-3; v_call: TRBV19; cdr3_aa: CASSSYGTSPADTQYF; cdr3_nt: TGTGCCAGTAGTTCCTACGGGACTAGCCCGGCAGATACGCAGTATTTT
clone_size: .; d_call: TRBD1; j_call: TRBJ1-1; v_call: TRBV20-1; cdr3_aa: CSARDRVSSEAFF; cdr3_nt: TGCAGTGCACGGGACAGGGTTTCATCTGAAGCTTTCTTT
clone_size: .; d_call: .; j_call: TRBJ2-4; v_call: TRBV27; cdr3_aa: CASRGAGNLAKNIQYF; cdr3_nt: TGTGCCAGCAGGGGCGCAGGGAATCTAGCCAAAAACATTCAGTACTTC
clone_size: once; d_call: .; j_call: TRBJ2-1; v_call: TRBV29-1; cdr3_aa: CSVRDGGGFF; cdr3_nt: TGCAGCGTGAGGGACGGCGGCGGGTTCTTC
clone_size: .; d_call: .; j_call: TRBJ2-2; v_call: TRBV11-2; cdr3_aa: CASSAGTLNTGELFF; cdr3_nt: TGTGCCAGCAGCGCCGGGACTCTGAACACCGGGGAGCTGTTTTTT
clone_size: .; d_call: .; j_call: TRBJ2-2; v_call: TRBV7-2; cdr3_aa: CASSLGSTGELFF; cdr3_nt: TGTGCCAGCAGCTTAGGTTCCACCGGGGAGCTGTTTTTT
clone_size: few; d_call: .; j_call: TRBJ1-5; v_call: TRBV2; cdr3_aa: CASGQGHQPQHF; cdr3_nt: TGTGCCAGCGGGCAGGGTCACCAGCCCCAGCATTTT
clone_size: .; d_call: TRBD2; j_call: TRBJ2-1; v_call: TRBV5-4; cdr3_aa: CASSFTGTSVDNEQFF; cdr3_nt: TGTGCCAGCAGCTTTACCGGGACTAGCGTCGACAATGAGCAGTTCTTC
clone_size: few; d_call: .; j_call: TRBJ1-1; v_call: TRBV14; cdr3_aa: CASSLPPVGAPLAFF; cdr3_nt: TGTGCCAGCAGCCTCCCACCGGTGGGGGCCCCGTTGGCTTTCTTT
clone_size: .; d_call: TRBD1; j_call: TRBJ1-2; v_call: TRBV12-3/TRBV12-4; cdr3_aa: CASSLTGALGYTF; cdr3_nt: TGTGCCAGCAGTCTGACAGGGGCCCTTGGCTACACCTTC
clone_size: .; d_call: .; j_call: TRBJ2-7; v_call: TRBV6-2/TRBV6-3; cdr3_aa: CASSSLQGSYEQYF; cdr3_nt: TGTGCCAGCAGTTCCCTCCAGGGGTCCTACGAGCAGTACTTC
clone_size: few; d_call: .; j_call: TRBJ2-7; v_call: TRBV5-1; cdr3_aa: CASSRSGSGGAHEQYF; cdr3_nt: TGCGCCAGCAGCCGCTCCGGGAGTGGCGGGGCACACGAGCAGTACTTC
clone_size: few; d_call: .; j_call: TRBJ1-6; v_call: TRBV20-1; cdr3_aa: CSALDLYNSPLHF; cdr3_nt: TGCAGTGCCCTTGATCTTTATAATTCACCCCTCCACTTT
clone_size: few; d_call: .; j_call: TRBJ1-6; v_call: TRBV7-3; cdr3_aa: CASSHPGADLSSYNSPLHF; cdr3_nt: TGTGCCAGCAGCCACCCAGGGGCCGACCTCAGCTCCTATAATTCACCCCTCCACTTT
clone_size: few; d_call: TRBD1; j_call: TRBJ2-6; v_call: TRBV10-3; cdr3_aa: CAIAGQGKGSGANVLTF; cdr3_nt: TGTGCCATCGCCGGACAGGGGAAAGGCTCTGGGGCCAACGTCCTGACTTTC
clone_size: many; d_call: TRBD2; j_call: TRBJ2-3; v_call: TRBV7-2; cdr3_aa: CASSPRGAGSTDTQYF; cdr3_nt: TGTGCCAGCAGCCCAAGGGGAGCGGGGAGCACAGATACGCAGTATTTT
clone_size: few; d_call: .; j_call: TRBJ1-1; v_call: TRBV4-1; cdr3_aa: CASSQDRVANTEAFF; cdr3_nt: TGCGCCAGCAGCCAAGACAGGGTCGCGAACACTGAAGCTTTCTTT
clone_size: many; d_call: TRBD2; j_call: TRBJ2-5; v_call: TRBV7-2; cdr3_aa: CASSTGLAEQETQYF; cdr3_nt: TGTGCCAGCAGCACCGGACTAGCCGAACAAGAGACCCAGTACTTC
clone_size: .; d_call: TRBD1; j_call: TRBJ2-3; v_call: TRBV5-1; cdr3_aa: CASSHPSTQPGQGIGDSNTDTQYF; cdr3_nt: TGCGCCAGCAGCCATCCATCCACCCAGCCGGGACAGGGGATTGGCGATTCTAACACAGATACGCAGTATTTT
clone_size: .; d_call: TRBD1; j_call: TRBJ2-1; v_call: TRBV7-3; cdr3_aa: CASGGRDSSYNEQFF; cdr3_nt: TGTGCCAGCGGGGGACGGGACAGCTCCTACAATGAGCAGTTCTTC
clone_size: .; d_call: TRBD2; j_call: TRBJ2-7; v_call: TRBV19; cdr3_aa: CASSVAGVAYEQYF; cdr3_nt: TGTGCCAGTAGCGTAGCGGGAGTAGCCTACGAGCAGTACTTC
clone_size: .; d_call: .; j_call: TRBJ2-3; v_call: TRBV5-5; cdr3_aa: CASSFSPGPATDTQYF; cdr3_nt: TGTGCCAGCAGCTTTAGTCCCGGACCAGCCACAGATACGCAGTATTTT
clone_size: .; d_call: TRBD1; j_call: TRBJ2-1; v_call: TRBV28; cdr3_aa: CASSFDRVPNEQFF; cdr3_nt: TGTGCCAGCAGTTTCGACAGGGTACCCAATGAGCAGTTCTTC
clone_size: .; d_call: TRBD2; j_call: TRBJ2-7; v_call: TRBV7-6; cdr3_aa: CASSSGGVYYEQYF; cdr3_nt: TGTGCCAGCAGCTCGGGGGGGGTCTACTACGAGCAGTACTTC
clone_size: few; d_call: .; j_call: TRBJ2-7; v_call: TRBV12-3/TRBV12-4; cdr3_aa: CAGTSLTRPYEQYF; cdr3_nt: TGTGCCGGCACGTCCCTGACGCGGCCCTACGAGCAGTACTTC
clone_size: few; d_call: TRBD1; j_call: TRBJ2-1; v_call: TRBV29-1; cdr3_aa: CSVDAGGYNEQFF; cdr3_nt: TGCAGCGTTGACGCAGGGGGCTACAATGAGCAGTTCTTC
clone_size: many; d_call: .; j_call: TRBJ1-2; v_call: TRBV7-9; cdr3_aa: CASSLVIGDGYTF; cdr3_nt: TGTGCCAGCAGCTTAGTTATTGGTGATGGCTACACCTTC
clone_size: many; d_call: TRBD2; j_call: TRBJ2-5; v_call: TRBV7-2; cdr3_aa: CASSLAGGRPGETQYF; cdr3_nt: TGTGCCAGCAGCCTCGCGGGCGGGAGACCAGGGGAGACCCAGTACTTC
clone_size: many; d_call: TRBD1; j_call: TRBJ2-5; v_call: TRBV7-8; cdr3_aa: CASSLGTGEETQYF; cdr3_nt: TGTGCCAGCAGCTTAGGGACAGGGGAAGAGACCCAGTACTTC